This is a list of T cell receptor beta chains from one sample in a study of blood T cell repertoires in COVID-19. Libraries were prepared by immunoSEQ multiplex PCR; TCRdb keeps only in-frame clonotypes and omits some of them. The repertoire has approximately 150,000 clones, approximately 84% of them found once; the top ten carry under 13%. Sequencing used peripheral blood. These receptors originate from a man between 65 and 85 years old with active or convalescent COVID-19. Each CDR3 is given with its conserved first and last residue. Each record gives: D gene, clone size, J gene, V gene, CDR3 DNA, CDR3 protein. D genes are given only for firm matches. Clone sizes are given selectively: once, few, many, or a class where the clone is expanded.

D gene: TRBD1; clone size: NA; J gene: TRBJ2-7; V gene: TRBV14; CDR3 DNA: TGTGCCAGCAGCCAAGGGGACAGCCGAACCTACGAGCAGTACTTC; CDR3 protein: CASSQGDSRTYEQYF
D gene: NA; clone size: NA; J gene: TRBJ1-4; V gene: TRBV9; CDR3 DNA: TGTGCCAGCAGCGGAACTCCCATAGCAACTAATGAAAAACTGTTTTTT; CDR3 protein: CASSGTPIATNEKLFF
D gene: NA; clone size: NA; J gene: TRBJ1-4; V gene: TRBV19; CDR3 DNA: TGTGCCAGTAGTGCTAACCACAGGGCAACCGTGTTAAAACTGTTTTTT; CDR3 protein: CASSANHRATVLKLFF
D gene: TRBD1; clone size: NA; J gene: TRBJ1-5; V gene: TRBV6-5; CDR3 DNA: TGTGCCAGCAGCAGATTAGACAGGGAACAGCCCCAGCATTTT; CDR3 protein: CASSRLDREQPQHF
D gene: TRBD1; clone size: NA; J gene: TRBJ1-1; V gene: TRBV5-4; CDR3 DNA: TGTGCCAGCAGTTCAGGACAGGGCTCGGGGAACACTGAAGCTTTCTTT; CDR3 protein: CASSSGQGSGNTEAFF
D gene: TRBD2; clone size: NA; J gene: TRBJ2-1; V gene: TRBV7-7; CDR3 DNA: TGTGCTAGCAGCCTTAGCGGGAGAATGCACAATGAGCAGTTCTTC; CDR3 protein: CASSLSGRMHNEQFF
D gene: TRBD1; clone size: once; J gene: TRBJ1-6; V gene: TRBV5-1; CDR3 DNA: TGCGCCAGCAGCCGGTCGGACAGGGCGGGTTCCTATAATTCACCCCTCCACTTT; CDR3 protein: CASSRSDRAGSYNSPLHF
D gene: TRBD1; clone size: NA; J gene: TRBJ1-1; V gene: TRBV9; CDR3 DNA: TGTGCCAGCAGCGCTCCCGGGACAGGGTCCACTGAAGCTTTCTTT; CDR3 protein: CASSAPGTGSTEAFF
D gene: TRBD1; clone size: NA; J gene: TRBJ2-5; V gene: TRBV18; CDR3 DNA: TGTGCCAGCTCACCCGGACAGGGGGCGGGAGAGACCCAGTACTTC; CDR3 protein: CASSPGQGAGETQYF
D gene: NA; clone size: NA; J gene: TRBJ2-2; V gene: TRBV24-1; CDR3 DNA: TGTGCCACCAGTGGGGCCGGGACTAACACCGGGGAGCTGTTTTTT; CDR3 protein: CATSGAGTNTGELFF
D gene: NA; clone size: NA; J gene: TRBJ2-5; V gene: TRBV12-3/TRBV12-4; CDR3 DNA: TGTGCCAGCAGATGGACCCCGGCGGGGACCCAGTACTTC; CDR3 protein: CASRWTPAGTQYF
D gene: TRBD2; clone size: NA; J gene: TRBJ2-1; V gene: TRBV7-2; CDR3 DNA: TGTGCCAGCCGGGGCTATAGCGGGAATGAGCAGTTCTTC; CDR3 protein: CASRGYSGNEQFF
D gene: NA; clone size: NA; J gene: TRBJ2-7; V gene: TRBV28; CDR3 DNA: TGTGCCAGCGAGCGCCCCGGGACAATCTCCTACGAGCAGTACTTC; CDR3 protein: CASERPGTISYEQYF
D gene: NA; clone size: NA; J gene: TRBJ2-2; V gene: TRBV5-1; CDR3 DNA: TGCGCCAGCAGCCAGCTGGCGGGATCGGACACCGGGGAGCTGTTTTTT; CDR3 protein: CASSQLAGSDTGELFF
D gene: TRBD2; clone size: NA; J gene: TRBJ2-3; V gene: TRBV6-6; CDR3 DNA: TGTGCCAGCAGCAACGGGAGGTACTCTAGCACAGATACGCAGTATTTT; CDR3 protein: CASSNGRYSSTDTQYF
D gene: TRBD1; clone size: NA; J gene: TRBJ2-6; V gene: TRBV5-1; CDR3 DNA: TGCGCCAGCACTTCGTCCGTGACAGGGGGGGCTGGGGCCAACGTCCTGACTTTC; CDR3 protein: CASTSSVTGGAGANVLTF
D gene: TRBD1; clone size: NA; J gene: TRBJ1-4; V gene: TRBV7-6; CDR3 DNA: TGTGCCAGCAGCTTAAGGGAGGACAGGAGGAATGAAAAACTGTTTTTT; CDR3 protein: CASSLREDRRNEKLFF
D gene: TRBD1; clone size: NA; J gene: TRBJ2-7; V gene: TRBV5-5; CDR3 DNA: TGTGCCAGCAGCCCTGGACAGGCAGAGTCCTACGAGCAGTACTTC; CDR3 protein: CASSPGQAESYEQYF
D gene: NA; clone size: NA; J gene: TRBJ2-5; V gene: TRBV4-1; CDR3 DNA: TGCGCCAGCAGCCACCATACAGGGATGAGTCACCAAGAGACCCAGTACTTC; CDR3 protein: CASSHHTGMSHQETQYF
D gene: TRBD2; clone size: NA; J gene: TRBJ2-7; V gene: TRBV11-2; CDR3 DNA: TGTGCCAGCAGCCAAGGACTAGCAGGAGAGCAGTACTTC; CDR3 protein: CASSQGLAGEQYF
D gene: NA; clone size: NA; J gene: TRBJ1-2; V gene: TRBV2; CDR3 DNA: TGTGCCAGCAGTGACAGGGATCGAAGTGGCTACACCTTC; CDR3 protein: CASSDRDRSGYTF
D gene: TRBD1; clone size: NA; J gene: TRBJ1-2; V gene: TRBV9; CDR3 DNA: TGTGCCAGCAGCGGGGGGACAGGGGAGGGCTACACCTTC; CDR3 protein: CASSGGTGEGYTF
D gene: NA; clone size: NA; J gene: TRBJ1-5; V gene: TRBV28; CDR3 DNA: TGTGCCAGCAGTCAGAACAGGTTTCGAAATCAGCCCCAGCATTTT; CDR3 protein: CASSQNRFRNQPQHF
D gene: NA; clone size: once; J gene: TRBJ1-2; V gene: TRBV7-2; CDR3 DNA: TGTGCCAGCAGCTTAGCAGCCAGGGCCGTGGGCTACACCTTC; CDR3 protein: CASSLAARAVGYTF
D gene: NA; clone size: NA; J gene: TRBJ2-5; V gene: TRBV10-3; CDR3 DNA: TGTGCCATCAGGGGCGCAAGCCAAGAGACCCAGTACTTC; CDR3 protein: CAIRGASQETQYF
D gene: NA; clone size: NA; J gene: TRBJ2-2; V gene: TRBV27; CDR3 DNA: TGTGCCAGCAGCCCACCCTTCTCCGGGACAGGGGGTCTAGCGGGAGTTCCCGGGGAGCTGTTTTTT; CDR3 protein: CASSPPFSGTGGLAGVPGELFF
D gene: NA; clone size: once; J gene: TRBJ2-1; V gene: TRBV12-3/TRBV12-4; CDR3 DNA: TGTGCCAGCAGTTTAGGGGGTGCGGGCGAGCAGTTCTTC; CDR3 protein: CASSLGGAGEQFF
D gene: NA; clone size: NA; J gene: TRBJ2-6; V gene: TRBV28; CDR3 DNA: TGTGCCAGCAGTTCAGGGGCCAACGTCCTGACTTTC; CDR3 protein: CASSSGANVLTF
D gene: NA; clone size: NA; J gene: TRBJ1-2; V gene: TRBV9; CDR3 DNA: TGTGCCAGCAGCGTGGGCGGAGGCTATGGCTACACCTTC; CDR3 protein: CASSVGGGYGYTF
D gene: TRBD2; clone size: NA; J gene: TRBJ2-3; V gene: TRBV5-1; CDR3 DNA: TGCGCCAGCACCACCATGGCCGGGACTAGCGGGAGTCGTACAGATACGCAGTATTTT; CDR3 protein: CASTTMAGTSGSRTDTQYF
D gene: TRBD1; clone size: NA; J gene: TRBJ1-1; V gene: TRBV7-2; CDR3 DNA: TGTGCCAGCAGTTTGAGACAGGGGGCTCAACCGAACACTGAAGCTTTCTTT; CDR3 protein: CASSLRQGAQPNTEAFF
D gene: TRBD1; clone size: NA; J gene: TRBJ1-1; V gene: TRBV6-5; CDR3 DNA: TGTGCCAGCAGTAGCGTAGGGACAGGGCCCACTGAAGCTTTCTTT; CDR3 protein: CASSSVGTGPTEAFF
D gene: NA; clone size: NA; J gene: TRBJ2-1; V gene: TRBV7-2; CDR3 DNA: TGTGCCAGCAGCTTATGGCGGGGCCATGAGCAGTTCTTC; CDR3 protein: CASSLWRGHEQFF
D gene: NA; clone size: NA; J gene: TRBJ2-1; V gene: TRBV15; CDR3 DNA: TGTGCCACCAGCAGAGATCTTGTTTCTATAGCTGAGCAGTTCTTC; CDR3 protein: CATSRDLVSIAEQFF
D gene: TRBD1; clone size: NA; J gene: TRBJ2-5; V gene: TRBV24-1; CDR3 DNA: TGTGCCACCAGTGAAACAGGGGGCCGGGAGACCCAGTACTTC; CDR3 protein: CATSETGGRETQYF
D gene: NA; clone size: NA; J gene: TRBJ1-2; V gene: TRBV5-4; CDR3 DNA: TGTGCCAGCAGCCAGGCCCGACGGGGTAACTATGGCTACACCTTC; CDR3 protein: CASSQARRGNYGYTF
D gene: NA; clone size: NA; J gene: TRBJ1-5; V gene: TRBV21-1; CDR3 DNA: TGTGCCAGCGGGGAGACAGGCACACATAGCAATCAGCCCCAGCATTTT; CDR3 protein: CASGETGTHSNQPQHF
D gene: NA; clone size: NA; J gene: TRBJ1-5; V gene: TRBV24-1; CDR3 DNA: TGTGCCACCAGTACCGACAGCGATGGTCAGCCCCAGCATTTT; CDR3 protein: CATSTDSDGQPQHF
D gene: NA; clone size: many; J gene: TRBJ2-1; V gene: TRBV27; CDR3 DNA: TGTGCCAGCAGTTTAGATCACAGCTACAATGAGCAGTTCTTC; CDR3 protein: CASSLDHSYNEQFF
D gene: TRBD2; clone size: NA; J gene: TRBJ2-7; V gene: TRBV3-1/TRBV3-2; CDR3 DNA: TGTGCCAGCAGTTTGCGGGAGTATGAGCAGTACTTC; CDR3 protein: CASSLREYEQYF
D gene: TRBD1; clone size: NA; J gene: TRBJ1-5; V gene: TRBV18; CDR3 DNA: TGTGCCAGCTCACCAGACAGGGACCAGCCCCAGCATTTT; CDR3 protein: CASSPDRDQPQHF
D gene: TRBD2; clone size: NA; J gene: TRBJ2-7; V gene: TRBV5-1; CDR3 DNA: TGCGCCAGCAGCCCTCAGGCCTTCGGGGGGGGCGAGCAGTACTTC; CDR3 protein: CASSPQAFGGGEQYF
D gene: TRBD1; clone size: NA; J gene: TRBJ1-5; V gene: TRBV19; CDR3 DNA: TGTGCCAGTAGTATTGTCAGGGGGCGGGATCAGCCCCAGCATTTT; CDR3 protein: CASSIVRGRDQPQHF
D gene: NA; clone size: NA; J gene: TRBJ1-4; V gene: TRBV6-6; CDR3 DNA: TGTGCCAGCAGGGGGGGGGAAAAACTGTTTTTT; CDR3 protein: CASRGGEKLFF
D gene: TRBD1; clone size: NA; J gene: TRBJ1-2; V gene: TRBV7-9; CDR3 DNA: TGTGCCAGCACCCCGGGACAGTTGGGTGGCTACACCTTC; CDR3 protein: CASTPGQLGGYTF
D gene: NA; clone size: NA; J gene: TRBJ2-2; V gene: TRBV18; CDR3 DNA: TGTGCCAGCTATGAACACGCGAACACCGGGGAGCTGTTTTTT; CDR3 protein: CASYEHANTGELFF
D gene: NA; clone size: NA; J gene: TRBJ1-2; V gene: TRBV28; CDR3 DNA: TGTGCCAGCAGAAATCAGGGGAAAGTCCAATATGGCTACACCTTC; CDR3 protein: CASRNQGKVQYGYTF
D gene: NA; clone size: few; J gene: TRBJ1-5; V gene: TRBV16; CDR3 DNA: TGTGCCAGCAGCCCCCACCCCGGGGGTGGTCAGCCCCAGCATTTT; CDR3 protein: CASSPHPGGGQPQHF
D gene: TRBD2; clone size: NA; J gene: TRBJ2-5; V gene: TRBV18; CDR3 DNA: TGTGCCAGCTCACCACTAAGGACTAGCGGCCCCACGGAGACCCAGTACTTC; CDR3 protein: CASSPLRTSGPTETQYF
D gene: TRBD1; clone size: few; J gene: TRBJ2-7; V gene: TRBV4-3; CDR3 DNA: TGCGCCAGCAGCCTTCTCCGACAGGGACCTCCTCACGAGCAGTACTTC; CDR3 protein: CASSLLRQGPPHEQYF
D gene: TRBD2; clone size: NA; J gene: TRBJ2-5; V gene: TRBV18; CDR3 DNA: TGTGCCAGCTCACGACTAGCGGGAGCTCCAGAGACCCAGTACTTC; CDR3 protein: CASSRLAGAPETQYF
D gene: NA; clone size: NA; J gene: TRBJ2-2; V gene: TRBV5-1; CDR3 DNA: TGCGCCAGCAGCCCGGACGGGGCCGGGGAGCTGTTTTTT; CDR3 protein: CASSPDGAGELFF
D gene: NA; clone size: NA; J gene: TRBJ1-1; V gene: TRBV18; CDR3 DNA: TGTGCCAGCTCACCATCACACGATCCTTTCAGGGTGACTGAAGCTTTCTTT; CDR3 protein: CASSPSHDPFRVTEAFF
D gene: TRBD2; clone size: NA; J gene: TRBJ2-1; V gene: TRBV29-1; CDR3 DNA: TGCAGCGTTGAAGACGTCACTAGCGGGAGTGAGGATGAGCAGTTCTTC; CDR3 protein: CSVEDVTSGSEDEQFF
D gene: NA; clone size: NA; J gene: TRBJ2-1; V gene: TRBV4-3; CDR3 DNA: TGCGCCAGCAGCCAAGATAGGGGGACCTACAATGAGCAGTTCTTC; CDR3 protein: CASSQDRGTYNEQFF
D gene: NA; clone size: NA; J gene: TRBJ2-1; V gene: TRBV7-9; CDR3 DNA: TGTGCCAGCAGCTTAGGAGTTACTAGCTTGAATGAGCAGTTCTTC; CDR3 protein: CASSLGVTSLNEQFF
D gene: TRBD1; clone size: NA; J gene: TRBJ2-5; V gene: TRBV6-5; CDR3 DNA: TGTGCCAGCAGCACAGGGGCCCCTCTACAAGAGACCCAGTACTTC; CDR3 protein: CASSTGAPLQETQYF
D gene: TRBD1; clone size: NA; J gene: TRBJ2-6; V gene: TRBV19; CDR3 DNA: TGTGCCAGTACAGTGGACAGGGCGGCTGGGGCCAACGTCCTGACTTTC; CDR3 protein: CASTVDRAAGANVLTF
D gene: TRBD1; clone size: NA; J gene: TRBJ2-7; V gene: TRBV11-2; CDR3 DNA: TGTGCCAGCAGCTTGACAGGGTCCTCGTCCGAGCAGTACTTC; CDR3 protein: CASSLTGSSSEQYF